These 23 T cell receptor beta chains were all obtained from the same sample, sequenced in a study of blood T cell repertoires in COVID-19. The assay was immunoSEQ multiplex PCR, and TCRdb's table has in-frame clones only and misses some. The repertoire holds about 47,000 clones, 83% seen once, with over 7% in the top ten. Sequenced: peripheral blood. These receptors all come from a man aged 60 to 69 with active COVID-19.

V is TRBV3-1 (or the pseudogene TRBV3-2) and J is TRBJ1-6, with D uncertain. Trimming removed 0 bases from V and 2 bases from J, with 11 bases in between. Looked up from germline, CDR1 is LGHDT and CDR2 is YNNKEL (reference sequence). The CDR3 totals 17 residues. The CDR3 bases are TGTGCCAGCAGCCAAGATCCCAGGAGGGCCTATAATTCACCCCTCCACTTT. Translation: CASSQDPRRAYNSPLHF.

The CDR3 DNA follows: TGTGCCAGCAGTGACCCGCCACAGGGGGTCGGCTCCTACGAGCAGTACTTC. This codes for CASSDPPQGVGSYEQYF. This chain uses TRBV2 with TRBJ2-7, with 8 bases identical to TRBD1. Germline CDR1 and CDR2: SNHLY and FYNNEI. V was pared by 3 bases and J by 0 bases, with 10 bases of the junction left unmatched. This CDR3 contains 17 residues.

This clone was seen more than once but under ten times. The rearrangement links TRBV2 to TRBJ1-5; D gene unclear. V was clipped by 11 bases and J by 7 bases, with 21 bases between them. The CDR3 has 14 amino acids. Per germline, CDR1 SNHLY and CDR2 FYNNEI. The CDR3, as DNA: TGTGCCTTGGGATCCGGCGGGCATAGACAGCCCCAGCATTTT. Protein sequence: CALGSGGHRQPQHF.

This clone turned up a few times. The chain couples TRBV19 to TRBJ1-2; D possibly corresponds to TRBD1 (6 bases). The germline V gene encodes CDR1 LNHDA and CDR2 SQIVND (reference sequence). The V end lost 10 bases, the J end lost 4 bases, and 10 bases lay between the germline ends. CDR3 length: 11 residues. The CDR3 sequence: CATGQPYGYTF. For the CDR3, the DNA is TGTGCCACAGGACAGCCCTATGGCTACACCTTC.

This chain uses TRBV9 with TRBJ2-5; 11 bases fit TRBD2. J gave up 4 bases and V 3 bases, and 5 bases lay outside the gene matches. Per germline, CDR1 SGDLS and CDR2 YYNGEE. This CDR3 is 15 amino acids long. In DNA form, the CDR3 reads TGTGCCAGCAGCGATAGCGGGGGGGGCGGAGAGACCCAGTACTTC. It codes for CASSDSGGGGETQYF.

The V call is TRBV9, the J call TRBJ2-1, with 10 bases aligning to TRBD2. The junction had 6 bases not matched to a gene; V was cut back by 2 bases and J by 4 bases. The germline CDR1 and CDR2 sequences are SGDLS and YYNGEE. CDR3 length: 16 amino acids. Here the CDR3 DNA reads TGTGCCAGCAGCGTCTTAGCGGGGGGACTTTACAATGAGCAGTTCTTC. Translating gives CASSVLAGGLYNEQFF. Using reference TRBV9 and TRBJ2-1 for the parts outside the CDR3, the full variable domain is DSGVTQTPKHLITATGQRVTLRCSPRSGDLSVYWYQQSLDQGLQFLIQYYNGEERAKGNILERFSAQQFPDLHSELNLSSLELGDSALYFCASSVLAGGLYNEQFFGPGTRLTVL.

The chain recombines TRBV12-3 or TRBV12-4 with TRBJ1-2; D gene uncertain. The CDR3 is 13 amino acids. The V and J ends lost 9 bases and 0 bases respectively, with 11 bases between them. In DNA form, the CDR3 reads TGTGCCAGTCTGGAGGGAGCTAACTATGGCTACACCTTC. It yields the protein CASLEGANYGYTF.

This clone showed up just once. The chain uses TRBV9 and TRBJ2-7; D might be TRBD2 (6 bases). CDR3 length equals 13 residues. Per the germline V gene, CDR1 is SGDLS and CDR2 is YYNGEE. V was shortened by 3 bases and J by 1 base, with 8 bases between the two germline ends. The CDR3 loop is CASSGDLSYEQYF. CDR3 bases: TGTGCCAGCAGCGGGGACTTATCCTACGAGCAGTACTTC.

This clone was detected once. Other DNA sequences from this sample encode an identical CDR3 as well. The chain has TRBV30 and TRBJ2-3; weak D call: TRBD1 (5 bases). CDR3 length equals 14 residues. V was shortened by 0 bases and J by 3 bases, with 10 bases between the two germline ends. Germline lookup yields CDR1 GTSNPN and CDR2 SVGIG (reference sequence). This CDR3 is CAWSVGQGTDTQYF. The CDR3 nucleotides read TGTGCCTGGAGTGTAGGGCAGGGAACAGATACGCAGTATTTT.

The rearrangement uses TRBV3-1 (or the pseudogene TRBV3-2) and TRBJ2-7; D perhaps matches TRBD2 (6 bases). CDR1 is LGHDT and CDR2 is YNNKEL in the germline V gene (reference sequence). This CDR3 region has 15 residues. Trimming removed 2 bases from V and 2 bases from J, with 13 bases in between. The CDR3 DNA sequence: TGTGCCAGCAGCCAATCCGGGACTGCGACCTACGAGCAGTACTTC. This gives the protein CASSQSGTATYEQYF.

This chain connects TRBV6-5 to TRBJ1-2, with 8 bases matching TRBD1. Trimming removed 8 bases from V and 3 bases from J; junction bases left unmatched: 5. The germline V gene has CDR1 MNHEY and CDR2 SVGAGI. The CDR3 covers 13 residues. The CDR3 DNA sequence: TGTGCCAGCGGACAGGGAAATGACTATGGCTACACCTTC. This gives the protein CASGQGNDYGYTF.

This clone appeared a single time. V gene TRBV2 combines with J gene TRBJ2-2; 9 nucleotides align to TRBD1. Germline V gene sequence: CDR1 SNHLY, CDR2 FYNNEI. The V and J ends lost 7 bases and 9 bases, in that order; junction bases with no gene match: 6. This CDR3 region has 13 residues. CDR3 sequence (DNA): TGTGCCAGCATTGGGACAGGGTTGAGGGAGCTGTTTTTT. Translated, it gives CASIGTGLRELFF.

Here the CDR3 DNA reads TGCGCCAGCAGCTCCAGCGGGGGACAACAAGAGACCCAGTACTTC. It is translated as CASSSSGGQQETQYF. The chain joins TRBV5-1 to TRBJ2-5; 8 bases are shared with TRBD2. Trimming cost V 3 bases and J 2 bases; bases outside gene matches: 6. CDR1 and CDR2 (germline): SGHRS, YFSETQ. The CDR3 runs to 15 residues.

CDR3: CAVDRGSTDTQYF. The CDR3 DNA sequence: TGTGCCGTCGACAGGGGCAGCACAGATACGCAGTATTTT. This chain links TRBV7-9 with TRBJ2-3; 8 bases are shared with TRBD1. J was trimmed by 0 bases and V by 11 bases; bases with no gene match: 4. Germline lookup yields CDR1 SEHNR and CDR2 FQNEAQ (reference sequence). The CDR3 runs 13 residues.

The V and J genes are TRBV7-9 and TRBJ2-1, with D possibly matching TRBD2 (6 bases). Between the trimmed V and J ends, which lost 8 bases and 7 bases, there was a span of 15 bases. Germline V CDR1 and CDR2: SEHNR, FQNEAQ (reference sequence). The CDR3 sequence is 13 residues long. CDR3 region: CASRDSSTNEQFF. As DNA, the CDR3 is TGTGCCAGCCGGGACTCGTCAACGAATGAGCAGTTCTTC.

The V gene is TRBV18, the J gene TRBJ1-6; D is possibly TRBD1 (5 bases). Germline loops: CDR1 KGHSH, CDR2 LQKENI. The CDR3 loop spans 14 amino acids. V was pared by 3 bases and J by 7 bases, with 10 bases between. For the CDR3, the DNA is TGTGCCAGCTCACCTCAGGGTGAGAATTCACCCCTCCACTTT. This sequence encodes CASSPQGENSPLHF.

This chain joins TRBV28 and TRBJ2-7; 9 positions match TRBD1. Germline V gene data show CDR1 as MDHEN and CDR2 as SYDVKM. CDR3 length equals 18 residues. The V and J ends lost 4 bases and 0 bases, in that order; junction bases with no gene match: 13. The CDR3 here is CASSSPGQGRKSSYEQYF. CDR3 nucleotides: TGTGCCAGCAGTTCTCCGGGACAGGGAAGAAAAAGCTCCTACGAGCAGTACTTC.

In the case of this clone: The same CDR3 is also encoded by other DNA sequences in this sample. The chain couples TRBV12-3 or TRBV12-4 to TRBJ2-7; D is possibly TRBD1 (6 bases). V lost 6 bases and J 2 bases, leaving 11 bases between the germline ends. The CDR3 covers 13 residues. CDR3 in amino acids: CASRLDSAYEQYF. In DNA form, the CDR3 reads TGTGCCAGCAGGCTGGACAGCGCCTACGAGCAGTACTTC.

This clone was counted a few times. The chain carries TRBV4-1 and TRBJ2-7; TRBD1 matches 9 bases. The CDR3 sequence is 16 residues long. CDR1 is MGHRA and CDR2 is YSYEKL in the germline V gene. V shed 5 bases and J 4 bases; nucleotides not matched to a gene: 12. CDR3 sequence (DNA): TGCGCCAGCAGCAAACTACAGACAGGGGGGGCGTACGAGCAGTACTTC. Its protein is CASSKLQTGGAYEQYF.

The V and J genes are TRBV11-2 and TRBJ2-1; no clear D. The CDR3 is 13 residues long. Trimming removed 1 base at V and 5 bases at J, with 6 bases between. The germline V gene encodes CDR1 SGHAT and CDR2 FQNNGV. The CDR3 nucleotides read TGTGCCAGCAGCTTAGTTCTACACAATGAGCAGTTCTTC. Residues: CASSLVLHNEQFF.

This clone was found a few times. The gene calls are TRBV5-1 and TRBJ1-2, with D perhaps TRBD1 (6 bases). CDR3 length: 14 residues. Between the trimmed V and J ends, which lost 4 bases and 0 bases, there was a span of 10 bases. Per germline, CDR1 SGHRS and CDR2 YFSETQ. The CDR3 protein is CASSVDSSNYGYTF. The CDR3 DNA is TGCGCCAGCAGCGTGGACAGTTCTAACTATGGCTACACCTTC.

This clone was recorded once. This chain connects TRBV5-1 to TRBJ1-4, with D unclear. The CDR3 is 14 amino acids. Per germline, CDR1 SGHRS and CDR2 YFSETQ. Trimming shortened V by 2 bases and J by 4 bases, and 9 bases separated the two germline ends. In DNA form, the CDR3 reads TGCGCCAGCAGCTTCTCTCCGGTTAATGAAAAACTGTTTTTT. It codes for CASSFSPVNEKLFF.

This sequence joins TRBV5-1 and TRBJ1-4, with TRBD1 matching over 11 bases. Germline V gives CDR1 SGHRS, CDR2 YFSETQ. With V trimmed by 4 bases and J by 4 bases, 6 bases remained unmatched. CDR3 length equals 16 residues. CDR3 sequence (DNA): TGCGCCAGCAGCCCGGACAGGGGGCTCGATAATGAAAAACTGTTTTTT. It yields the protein CASSPDRGLDNEKLFF.